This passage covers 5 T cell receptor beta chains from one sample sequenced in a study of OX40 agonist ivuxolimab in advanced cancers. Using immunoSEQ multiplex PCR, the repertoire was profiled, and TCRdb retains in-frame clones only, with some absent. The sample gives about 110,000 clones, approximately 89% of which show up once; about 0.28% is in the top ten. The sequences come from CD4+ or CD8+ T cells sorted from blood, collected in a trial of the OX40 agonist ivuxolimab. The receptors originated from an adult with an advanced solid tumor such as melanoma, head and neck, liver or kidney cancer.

The CDR3 sequence is CASGGANEQFF. DNA for the CDR3: TGCGCCAGCGGGGGGGCCAATGAGCAGTTCTTC. This chain uses TRBV5-1 with TRBJ2-1; a weak D match, TRBD2 (7 bases). Germline values: CDR1 SGHRS, CDR2 YFSETQ. Trimming cost V 7 bases and J 6 bases, with 8 bases left between them. The CDR3 loop spans 11 amino acids.

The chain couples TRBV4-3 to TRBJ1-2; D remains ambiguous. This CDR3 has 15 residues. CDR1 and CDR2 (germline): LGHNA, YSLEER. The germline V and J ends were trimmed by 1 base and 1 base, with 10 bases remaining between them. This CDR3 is CASSQVWENNYGYTF. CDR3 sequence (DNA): TGCGCCAGCAGCCAAGTCTGGGAAAATAACTATGGCTACACCTTC.

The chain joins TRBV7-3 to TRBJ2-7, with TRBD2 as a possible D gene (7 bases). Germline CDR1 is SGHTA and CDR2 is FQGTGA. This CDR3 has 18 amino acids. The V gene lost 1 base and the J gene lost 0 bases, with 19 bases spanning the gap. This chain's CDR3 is CASSLRGTGSGVSYEQYF. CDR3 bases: TGTGCCAGCAGCTTAAGGGGTACAGGGAGCGGGGTCTCCTACGAGCAGTACTTC.

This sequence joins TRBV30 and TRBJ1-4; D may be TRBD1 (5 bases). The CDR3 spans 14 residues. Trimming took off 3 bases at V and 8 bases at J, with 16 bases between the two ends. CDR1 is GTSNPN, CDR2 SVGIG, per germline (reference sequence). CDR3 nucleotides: TGTGCCTGGAGACCCGACAGCCTATACGAAAAACTGTTTTTT. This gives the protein CAWRPDSLYEKLFF.

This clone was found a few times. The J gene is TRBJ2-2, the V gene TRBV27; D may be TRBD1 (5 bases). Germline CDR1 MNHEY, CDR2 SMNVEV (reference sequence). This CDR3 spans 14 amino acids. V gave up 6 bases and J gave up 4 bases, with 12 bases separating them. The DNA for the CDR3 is TGTGCCAGCAGAGATCGGACAAGCACCGGGGAGCTGTTTTTT. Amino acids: CASRDRTSTGELFF.